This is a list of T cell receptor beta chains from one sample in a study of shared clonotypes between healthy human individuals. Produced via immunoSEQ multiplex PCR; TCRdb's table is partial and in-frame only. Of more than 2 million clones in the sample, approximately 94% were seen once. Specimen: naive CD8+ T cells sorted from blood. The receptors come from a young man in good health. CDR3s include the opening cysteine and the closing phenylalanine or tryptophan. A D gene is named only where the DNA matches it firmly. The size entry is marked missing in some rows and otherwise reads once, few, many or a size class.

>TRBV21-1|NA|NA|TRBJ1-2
TGTGCCAGCAGCAAAGGAACAGGCCAAAAAGCTAACTATGGCTACACCTTC
CASSKGTGQKANYGYTF
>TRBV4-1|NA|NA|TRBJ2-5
TGCGCTAGCAGCCATTCTGGGGAGACCCAGTACTTC
CASSHSGETQYF
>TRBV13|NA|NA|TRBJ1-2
TGTGCCAGCAGCTCGGGGGGGCAGGCGATATTCTCCGATGGCTACACCTTC
CASSSGGQAIFSDGYTF
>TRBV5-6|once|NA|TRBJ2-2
TGTGCCAGCAGCTTGTTTCCGGGGACCGGGGAGCTGTTTTTT
CASSLFPGTGELFF
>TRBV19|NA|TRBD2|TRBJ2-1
TGTGCCAGTGTCACTAGCGCCAGCTCCTACAATGAGCAGTTCTTC
CASVTSASSYNEQFF
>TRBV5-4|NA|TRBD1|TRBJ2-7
TGTGCCAGCAGCCTGGGACAGGGATCCTCCTACGAGCAGTACTTC
CASSLGQGSSYEQYF
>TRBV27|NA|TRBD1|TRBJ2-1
TGTGCCAGCAGTTTAGGCGGACAGGGATTGAATGAGCAGTTCTTC
CASSLGGQGLNEQFF
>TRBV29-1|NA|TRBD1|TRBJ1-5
TGCAGCGTTGAATATGGGACAGGGTTGGGGCAGCCCCAGCATTTT
CSVEYGTGLGQPQHF
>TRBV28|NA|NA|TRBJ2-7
TGTGCCAGCAGTTTTAGCACAGAGCTCTACGAGCAGTACTTC
CASSFSTELYEQYF
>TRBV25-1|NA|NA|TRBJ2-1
TGTGCCAGCGGGCAGTGGTCCTACAATGAGCAGTTCTTC
CASGQWSYNEQFF
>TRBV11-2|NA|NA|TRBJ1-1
TGTGCCAGCAGCTTTCGGGGGGCTACTGAAGCTTTCTTT
CASSFRGATEAFF
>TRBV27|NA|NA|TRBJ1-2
TGTGCCAGCGCCTCGTACTATGGCTACACCTTC
CASASYYGYTF
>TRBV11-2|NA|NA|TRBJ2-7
TGTGCCAGCAGCCATGGACCGACGTCCTACGAGCAGTACTTC
CASSHGPTSYEQYF
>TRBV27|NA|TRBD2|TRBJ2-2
TGTGCCAGCAGTTTAGGACTAGCGGGGGACACCGGGGAGCTGTTTTTT
CASSLGLAGDTGELFF
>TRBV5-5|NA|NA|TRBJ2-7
TGTGCCAGCAGCTTGTCGGCTATATACGAGCAGTACTTC
CASSLSAIYEQYF